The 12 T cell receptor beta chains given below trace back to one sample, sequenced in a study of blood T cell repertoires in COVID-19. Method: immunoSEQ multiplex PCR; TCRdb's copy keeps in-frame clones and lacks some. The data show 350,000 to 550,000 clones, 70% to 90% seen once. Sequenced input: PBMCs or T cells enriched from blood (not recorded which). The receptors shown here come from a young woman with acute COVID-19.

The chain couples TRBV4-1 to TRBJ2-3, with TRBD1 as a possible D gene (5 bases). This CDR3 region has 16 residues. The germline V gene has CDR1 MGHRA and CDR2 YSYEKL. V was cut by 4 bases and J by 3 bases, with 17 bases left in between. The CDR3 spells CASSPGSGFRTDTQYF. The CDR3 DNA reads TGCGCCAGCAGCCCCGGCTCAGGGTTTAGGACAGATACGCAGTATTTT.

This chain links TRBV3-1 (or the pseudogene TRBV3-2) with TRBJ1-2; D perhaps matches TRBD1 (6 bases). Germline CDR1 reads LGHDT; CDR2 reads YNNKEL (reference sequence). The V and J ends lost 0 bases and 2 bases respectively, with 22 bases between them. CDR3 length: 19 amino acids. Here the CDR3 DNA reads TGTGCCAGCAGCCAAGATCGGGGGGGCATAATGCAAATGAACTATGGCTACACCTTC. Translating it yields CASSQDRGGIMQMNYGYTF.

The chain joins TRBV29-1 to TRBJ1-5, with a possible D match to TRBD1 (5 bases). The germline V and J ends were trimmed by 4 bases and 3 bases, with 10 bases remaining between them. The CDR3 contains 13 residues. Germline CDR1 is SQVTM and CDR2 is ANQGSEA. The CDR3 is CSVVDSDNQPQHF. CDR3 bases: TGCAGCGTTGTAGACAGCGACAATCAGCCCCAGCATTTT.

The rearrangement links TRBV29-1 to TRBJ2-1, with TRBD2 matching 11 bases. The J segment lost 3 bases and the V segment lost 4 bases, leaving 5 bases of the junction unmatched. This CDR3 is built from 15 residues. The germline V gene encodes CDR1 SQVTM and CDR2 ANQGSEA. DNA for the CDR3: TGCAGCGTTGTTGGACTAGCGGGCCACTACAATGAGCAGTTCTTC. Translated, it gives CSVVGLAGHYNEQFF.

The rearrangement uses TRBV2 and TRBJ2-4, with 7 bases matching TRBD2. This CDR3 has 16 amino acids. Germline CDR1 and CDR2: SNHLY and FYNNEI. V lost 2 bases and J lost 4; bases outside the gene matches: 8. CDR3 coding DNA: TGTGCCAGCAGTGAAACGGGGGGAATGGCAAAAAACATTCAGTACTTC. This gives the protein CASSETGGMAKNIQYF. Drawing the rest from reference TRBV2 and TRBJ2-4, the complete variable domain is EPEVTQTPSHQVTQMGQEVILRCVPISNHLYFYWYRQILGQKVEFLVSFYNNEISEKSEIFDDQFSVERPDGSNFTLKIRSTKLEDSAMYFCASSETGGMAKNIQYFGAGTRLSVL.

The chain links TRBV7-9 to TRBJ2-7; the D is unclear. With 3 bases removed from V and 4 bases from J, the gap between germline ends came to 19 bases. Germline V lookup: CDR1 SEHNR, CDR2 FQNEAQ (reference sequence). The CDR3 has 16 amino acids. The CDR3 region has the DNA TGTGCCAGCAGCTTCCCCGACTTGTTGAGACCTTACGAGCAGTACTTC. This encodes CASSFPDLLRPYEQYF.

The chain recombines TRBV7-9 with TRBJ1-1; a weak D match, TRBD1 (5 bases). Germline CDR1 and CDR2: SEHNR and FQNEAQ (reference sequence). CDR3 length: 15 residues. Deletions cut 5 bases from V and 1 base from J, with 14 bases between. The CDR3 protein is CASSGRGRGNTEAFF. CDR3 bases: TGTGCCAGCAGCGGGCGAGGTAGGGGGAACACTGAAGCTTTCTTT.

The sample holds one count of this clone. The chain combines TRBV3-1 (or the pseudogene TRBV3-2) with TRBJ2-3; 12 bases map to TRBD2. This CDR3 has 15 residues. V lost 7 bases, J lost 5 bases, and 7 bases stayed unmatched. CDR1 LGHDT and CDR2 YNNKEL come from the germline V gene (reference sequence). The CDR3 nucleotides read TGTGCCAGCACCCTAGCGGGAGGGCAATTAGATACGCAGTATTTT. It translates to CASTLAGGQLDTQYF.

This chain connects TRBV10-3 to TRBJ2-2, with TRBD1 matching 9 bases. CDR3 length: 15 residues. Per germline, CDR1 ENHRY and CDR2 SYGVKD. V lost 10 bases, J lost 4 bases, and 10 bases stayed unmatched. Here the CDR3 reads CATRPGTGSTGELFF. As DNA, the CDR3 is TGTGCCACTCGACCCGGGACAGGGTCCACCGGGGAGCTGTTTTTT.

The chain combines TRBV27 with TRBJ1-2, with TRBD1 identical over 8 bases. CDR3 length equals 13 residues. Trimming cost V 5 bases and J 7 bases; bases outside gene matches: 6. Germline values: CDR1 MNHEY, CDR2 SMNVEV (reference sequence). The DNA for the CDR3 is TGTGCCAGCAGTACCTCCGACAGGGGTGGCTACACCTTC. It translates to CASSTSDRGGYTF.

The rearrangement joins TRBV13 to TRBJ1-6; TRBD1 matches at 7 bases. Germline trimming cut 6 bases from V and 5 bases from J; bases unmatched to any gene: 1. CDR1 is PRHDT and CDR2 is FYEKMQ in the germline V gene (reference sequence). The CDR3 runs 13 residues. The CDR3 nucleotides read TGTGCCAGCAGTGACAGGGATAATTCACCCCTCCACTTT. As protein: CASSDRDNSPLHF. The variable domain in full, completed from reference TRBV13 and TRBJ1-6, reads AAGVIQSPRHLIKEKRETATLKCYPIPRHDTVYWYQQGPGQDPQFLISFYEKMQSDKGSIPDRFSAQQFSDYHSELNMSSLELGDSALYFCASSDRDNSPLHFGNGTRLTVT.

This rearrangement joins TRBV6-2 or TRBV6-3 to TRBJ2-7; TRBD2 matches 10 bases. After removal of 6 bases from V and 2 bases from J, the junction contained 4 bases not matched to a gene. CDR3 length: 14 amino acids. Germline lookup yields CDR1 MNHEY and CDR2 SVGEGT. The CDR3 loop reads CASSSGTSAYEQYF. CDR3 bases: TGTGCCAGCAGCTCCGGGACTAGCGCCTACGAGCAGTACTTC.